This T cell receptor beta chain is from a study of regulatory T cells in long-lasting Graves disease (dated by TCRdb to the early 2020s). A note on the overall study: Newly diagnosed Graves' disease patients had taken antithyroid drugs for less than 3 months. This study used TCR sequencing and RNA sequencing of peripheral blood to compare persistent Graves' disease patients against newly diagnosed Graves' disease patients. The study was conducted in China and was registered as a clinical trial. TCR sequencing covered some 13 persistent and approximately 20 newly diagnosed Graves' disease patients, some 33 samples in total. What the authors observed across the whole study: The small sample size was acknowledged by the authors as a limitation that may reduce accuracy. Compared with newly diagnosed patients, patients with persistent Graves' disease had lower TCR Shannon entropy and fewer highly expanded clones, which suggests clonal expansion. Sequencing and analysis were limited to the TCR beta chain. Because the primary lesion, thyroid tissue, could not be accessed, the study looked at peripheral blood alone. A larger number of public clonotypes was shared among persistent patients (more than 2,500) than among newly diagnosed patients (more than 850). TRBV28, TRBJ1-2 and TRBJ2-5 were preferentially used in persistent disease, while TRBV20-1 and TRBJ2-1 were favored in newly diagnosed disease.

The CDR3 holds 17 amino acids from the cysteine to the phenylalanine. The retained sequence is limited to the CDR3, 51 bases, with the frame set at the first base. V is cut back by 0 bases and J by 7 bases, with 13 bases in the junction unmatched. The germline V gene provides CDR1 SGHRS and CDR2 YFSETQ. This clonotype was observed a few times. Its antigen target is currently unknown. The input lacks base qualities; no much larger clone sits a single base away. Read against the paper, the sample's time point label means: newly diagnosed GD, antithyroid drugs for less than 3 months. For both TCR sequencing and RNA sequencing, RNA was extracted from PBMCs in TRIzol. Graves' disease was diagnosed according to American Thyroid Association guidelines. The patients came from an endocrinology department in Xi'an, China. From each patient, 7.5 to 10 milliliters of peripheral blood was collected into an EDTA anticoagulant tube. Ficoll Paque Plus density gradient separation was used to isolate PBMCs, and no additional T cell sorting was done. An Agilent 2100 Bioanalyzer and agarose gel were used to assess RNA quality, and a NanoDrop 2000 was used to measure RNA concentration.

Libraries were made using multiplex PCR. Sequenced on an Illumina HiSeq 4000. To build TCR beta libraries, CDR3 regions were amplified by Arm-PCR using iRepertoire HTBI primers. Before sequencing, the PCR products underwent gel purification. Per the original workflow: Across samples, roughly 60 TRBV and over 11 TRBJ segments were identified and used for gene usage analysis of CDR3 amino acid clonotypes. COPE and FqMerger were used to merge filtered high-quality paired reads into contigs. Contigs were aligned with BLAST to IMGT TRBV, TRBD and TRBJ reference genes, and CDR3 was defined per IMGT. Highly expanded clones were defined as clonotypes with a frequency above 0.1%. Shannon entropy served as the measure of repertoire diversity, while the Gini coefficient captured V-J evenness. A clonotype was considered public if more than one individual shared it. Through fastp at Q25 and MiXCR, TCRdb rebuilt clones from the public reads, retaining in-frame beta chains. Each CDR3 protein appears once, grouped with its most common genes and DNA. TCRdb's processing, not the study's, gives the V and J calls here. The sample table contains some 370,000 distinct CDR3 sequences; only one count was recorded for approximately 12% of them. The ten most abundant clones make up around 18% of the sample.

The same sample was also studied in work on T cells in Graves' hyperthyroidism and ophthalmopathy. That second publication adds: Graves' hyperthyroidism was defined as stable when no progression to ophthalmopathy occurred over 18 months of follow-up. Hyperthyroidism patients were newly diagnosed, with disease duration under 2 months, and aged 18 to 65 years. Exclusion was applied to patients with uncontrolled infections, other autoimmune diseases, pregnancy or lactation. Clinical symptoms, serum thyroxine and TRAb, thyroid ultrasound, and orbital computed tomography formed the basis for the diagnoses. The first round of RT-PCR for the TCR CDR3 was performed with the HTBI primer set and the Qiagen OneStep RT-PCR kit. Most expanded thyroid clonotypes (frequency above 0.001) were also detected in blood, a finding suggesting that blood repertoires may reflect thyroid immune responses. A model built on a 13 V-J signature distinguished ophthalmopathy from stable hyperthyroidism, reaching 85% to 90% sensitivity and around 82% specificity in cross-validation and 80%/75% in testing. During validation, the model predicted progression to ophthalmopathy a median of approximately 7 months ahead of onset, with almost 71% sensitivity and 72% to 85% specificity. To identify TCR V-J signatures that set the groups apart, the researchers used a discovery cohort of about a hundred patients, made up of around 42 with Graves' ophthalmopathy and some 55 with stable Graves' hyperthyroidism. Prospective prediction of ophthalmopathy was tested in an independent validation cohort consisting of roughly 20 hyperthyroidism patients and 17 patients who later progressed to ophthalmopathy. The 75 to 100 discovery patients were randomly split 7:3 into training and test sets. In roughly six Graves' hyperthyroidism patients, the study also compared T-cell repertoires from thyroid tissue with T-cell repertoires from blood. Following sampling, methimazole starting at 30 mg daily was given to hyperthyroidism patients, and high-dose intravenous methylprednisolone was given to ophthalmopathy patients. A second multiplex PCR round built the libraries, followed by size selection and purification. Sequencing of the libraries was done on an Illumina HiSeq2000 using paired-end 100 bp reads. SOAPnuke was used to process the raw data, throwing out any read that contained adapters or uncalled bases, had a mean Phred below 15, or lacked an exact constant-primer or identifier match. High-quality paired reads were merged with COPE v1.2.5, and unique nucleotide sequences were defined as clonotypes. Clonotypes were aligned to IMGT TRBV, TRBD and TRBJ reference segments using MiTCR v1.1. Analysis was restricted to V-J combinations with a frequency above 0.0001, which covered roughly 99% of repertoires. The TCS score was defined as F50 (clonal expansion) divided by E x V (chaos), with BLOSUM62-based TCRdist calculated between CDR3 peptides within each V-J. Welch's t-statistics and random forest reduced 450 to 600 V-J features to 10 to 15, which were used in a naive Bayes classifier (R e1071). Sample size was not statistically predetermined, and blinding of investigators to group allocation was not performed. According to the paper, TCR Vbeta CDR3 sequencing was carried out on 135 peripheral blood samples, which came from some 41 ophthalmopathy, around 75 hyperthyroidism and some 17 progressor patients.

The specimen was peripheral blood mononuclear cells (PBMCs), collected at new diagnosis, from a patient treated with antithyroid drugs. The sequence was obtained from a woman under 30 with Graves disease. Donor details come from another sample of the same person, matched by shared clones. This sequence uses TRBV5-1 and TRBJ2-7, with 10 bases in between that match TRBD2. The bases are TGCGCCAGCAGCTTGGGAGACCGACTAGCGGGCCCCTGGGAGCAGTACTTC. This gives the protein CASSLGDRLAGPWEQYF.